One sample yielded the 22 T cell receptor beta chains listed below, sequenced in a study of blood T cell repertoires in COVID-19. Here immunoSEQ multiplex PCR was the method, and the copy in TCRdb shows in-frame clones only, minus some. There are fewer than 250,000 clones in the sample; approximately 85% occur only once, and 5% to 6% lies in the top ten. Specimen: peripheral blood. The receptor set was obtained from a woman older than 75 with COVID-19, enrolled during active disease.

The gene calls are TRBV7-2 and TRBJ1-1, with 8 bases identical to TRBD1. With 4 bases clipped from V and 5 bases from J, the junction kept 9 bases outside the gene matches. The CDR3 is 15 amino acids. Germline CDR1 is SGHTA and CDR2 is FQGNSA. For the CDR3, the DNA is TGTGCCAGCAGCTCCTGGACAGGGAGGGGAACTGAAGCTTTCTTT. Protein product: CASSSWTGRGTEAFF.

The genes are TRBV5-1 and TRBJ1-1; D unresolved. The CDR3 runs 12 residues. CDR1 SGHRS and CDR2 YFSETQ come from the germline V gene. The V end lost 2 bases, the J end lost 7 bases, and 9 bases lay between the germline ends. The CDR3 bases are TGCGCCAGCAGCTTACCCGGGAGTGAAGCTTTCTTT. This encodes CASSLPGSEAFF.

CDR3 protein: CASAVQGLTGELFF. CDR3 nucleotides: TGTGCTAGTGCCGTACAGGGGCTAACCGGGGAGCTGTTTTTT. The chain has TRBV12-5 and TRBJ2-2; the match to TRBD1 covers 7 bases. This CDR3 spans 14 amino acids. V was pared by 7 bases and J by 5 bases, with 7 bases of the junction left unmatched. CDR1 is LGHNT and CDR2 is FRNRAP in the germline V gene.

This sequence joins TRBV6-5 and TRBJ1-1; 7 bases map to TRBD1. CDR3 size: 14 residues. CDR1 MNHEY and CDR2 SVGAGI come from the germline V gene. Losses at the gene ends were 4 bases for V and 6 bases for J; bases not matched to a gene: 8. This CDR3 reads CASSSDRVVAEAFF. The CDR3 region has the DNA TGTGCCAGCAGTTCCGACAGGGTAGTGGCTGAAGCTTTCTTT.

V gene TRBV10-3 combines with J gene TRBJ1-4; 7 bases line up with TRBD1. Germline CDR1 and CDR2: ENHRY and SYGVKD. This CDR3 comprises 14 residues. The junction had 5 bases not matched to a gene; V was cut back by 5 bases and J by 5 bases. CDR3 sequence: CAISNRGQNEKLFF. The CDR3 DNA reads as TGTGCCATCAGTAACAGGGGTCAGAATGAAAAACTGTTTTTT.

The rearrangement uses TRBV6-1 and TRBJ2-7; possibly TRBD2 for D (5 bases). Germline loops: CDR1 MNHNS, CDR2 SASEGT. CDR3 length: 13 residues. V dropped 3 bases and J dropped 0 bases, with 6 bases sitting between them. The CDR3 region is CASSEGSSYEQYV. The CDR3 region has the DNA TGTGCCAGCAGTGAGGGGAGCTCCTACGAGCAGTACGTC.

This chain uses TRBV3-1 (or the pseudogene TRBV3-2) with TRBJ2-7; the match to TRBD2 covers 9 bases. Germline lookup yields CDR1 LGHDT and CDR2 YNNKEL (reference sequence). This CDR3 is built from 14 residues. Trimming at V came to 4 bases and at J to 1 base, leaving 2 bases not matched to a gene. CDR3 protein: CASSPSGVSYEQYF. Here the CDR3 DNA reads TGTGCCAGCAGCCCTAGCGGGGTGTCCTACGAGCAGTACTTC.

A few counts support this clone. The chain joins TRBV7-9 to TRBJ1-2; unclear D gene. Trimming took off 2 bases at V and 4 bases at J, with 8 bases between the two ends. CDR1 and CDR2 (germline): SEHNR, FQNEAQ (reference sequence). The CDR3 runs 13 residues. The CDR3 nucleotides read TGTGCCAGCAGCTTACGGGAGATCTATGGCTACACCTTC. It translates to CASSLREIYGYTF.

The genes are TRBV27 and TRBJ2-7; the match to TRBD1 covers 7 bases. This CDR3 region has 18 residues. With 2 bases clipped from V and 4 bases from J, the junction kept 17 bases outside the gene matches. The V gene's germline CDR1 is MNHEY and CDR2 SMNVEV (reference sequence). The CDR3 DNA reads TGTGCCAGCAGTTTACCCCTACAAGGGGACAGCCGGGGATACGAGCAGTACGTC. Its translation: CASSLPLQGDSRGYEQYV.

About this clone: A much larger clonotype is one base distant, so this may be a read error. This sample includes further DNA sequences coding for the same CDR3. The J gene is TRBJ1-2, the V gene TRBV30, with a tentative D call TRBD1 (6 bases). This CDR3 contains 15 residues. In germline, CDR1 is GTSNPN, CDR2 SVGIG (reference sequence). The V end lost 1 base, the J end lost 2 bases, and 14 bases lay between the germline ends. The CDR3 DNA is TGTGCCTGGAGTGCTGGGGGGGCCGCGAACTATGGCTACACCTTC. Translated: CAWSAGGAANYGYTF.

This clone occurred once. J is TRBJ2-2 and V is TRBV5-4, with 8 bases that match TRBD1. V lost 5 bases, J lost 3 bases, and 9 bases stayed unmatched. The CDR3 runs 16 residues. Germline values: CDR1 SGHNT, CDR2 YYREEE (reference sequence). CDR3 nucleotides: TGTGCCAGCAGTCACGGACAGGGAGCGGACACCGGGGAGCTGTTTTTT. This translates into CASSHGQGADTGELFF.

This rearrangement joins TRBV6-5 to TRBJ2-3, with 9 bases fitting TRBD1. J gave up 1 base and V 7 bases, and 6 bases lay outside the gene matches. This CDR3 is built from 15 residues. The V gene's germline CDR1 is MNHEY and CDR2 SVGAGI. In DNA, the CDR3 is TGTGCCAGCACCTCACAGGGGGCAGGCACAGATACGCAGTATTTT. This sequence encodes CASTSQGAGTDTQYF.

The chain joins TRBV2 to TRBJ2-3; the match to TRBD2 covers 9 bases. CDR1 is SNHLY and CDR2 is FYNNEI in the germline V gene. The ends lost 7 bases at V and 7 bases at J; junction bases unmatched: 6. This CDR3 is built from 13 residues. The CDR3 loop reads CASMGGGAYTQYF. CDR3 coding DNA: TGTGCCAGCATGGGCGGGGGGGCTTATACGCAGTATTTT. The variable domain in full, completed from reference TRBV2 and TRBJ2-3, reads EPEVTQTPSHQVTQMGQEVILRCVPISNHLYFYWYRQILGQKVEFLVSFYNNEISEKSEIFDDQFSVERPDGSNFTLKIRSTKLEDSAMYFCASMGGGAYTQYFGPGTRLTVL.

The V gene is TRBV6-5, the J gene TRBJ1-2, with TRBD1 as a possible D gene (5 bases). The CDR3 length is 12 residues. V lost 11 bases to trimming and J lost 5 bases, with 15 bases between them. CDR1 is MNHEY, CDR2 SVGAGI, per germline. The DNA of the CDR3 is TGTGCCCACCGCGGGACGAAATATGGCTACACCTTC. Translating gives CAHRGTKYGYTF.

The genes are TRBV6-2 or TRBV6-3 and TRBJ2-1; 8 bases line up with TRBD2. Germline V gives CDR1 MNHEY, CDR2 SVGEGT. The J segment lost 7 bases and the V segment lost 2 bases, leaving 7 bases of the junction unmatched. This CDR3 comprises 15 residues. The CDR3 nucleotides are TGTGCCAGCAGTTACCTGGCGGGGGGTCGAAATGAGCAGTTCTTC. It specifies CASSYLAGGRNEQFF.

V usage is TRBV5-6 and J usage is TRBJ2-1, with 8 nucleotides matching TRBD1. The V and J ends lost 3 bases and 4 bases, in that order; junction bases with no gene match: 6. Germline V lookup: CDR1 SGHDT, CDR2 YYEEEE. CDR3 length equals 15 residues. CDR3 sequence: CASSSGTGLYNEQFF. Written as DNA, the CDR3 is TGTGCCAGCAGCTCTGGGACAGGACTTTACAATGAGCAGTTCTTC.

This clone was recorded only once. The chain couples TRBV12-3 or TRBV12-4 to TRBJ2-5, with 8 nucleotides matching TRBD2. V shed 9 bases and J 5 bases; nucleotides not matched to a gene: 5. The CDR3 consists of 12 residues. The CDR3 loop reads CASNSGVETQYF. DNA of the CDR3: TGTGCCAGTAATAGCGGGGTGGAGACCCAGTACTTC.

The chain links TRBV4-1 to TRBJ2-1; 7 bases align to TRBD1. Germline V gene lookup returns CDR1 MGHRA and CDR2 YSYEKL. V was clipped by 0 bases and J by 10 bases; unmatched bases: 6. This CDR3 comprises 14 residues. In DNA form, the CDR3 reads TGCGCCAGCAGCCAAGATGGTGGCAGGGGGGAGCAGTTCTTC. Its translation is CASSQDGGRGEQFF.

The chain joins TRBV6-2 or TRBV6-3 to TRBJ2-2; 8 nucleotides align to TRBD1. Trimming took 4 bases from V and 5 from J; bases not matched to a gene: 9. CDR3 length equals 16 residues. Germline CDR1 MNHEY, CDR2 SVGEGT. CDR3 region: CASSWDRRRGTGELFF. CDR3 DNA: TGTGCCAGCAGTTGGGACAGGAGGCGAGGGACCGGGGAGCTGTTTTTT.

This clone was observed a handful of times. The chain employs TRBV28 and TRBJ1-5, with 8 nucleotides matching TRBD1. Germline CDR1 and CDR2: MDHEN and SYDVKM. J was trimmed by 4 bases and V by 4 bases; bases with no gene match: 6. The CDR3 consists of 15 residues. DNA of the CDR3: TGTGCCAGCAGTTCACAGGGGGTGGGGAATCAGCCCCAGCATTTT. It codes for CASSSQGVGNQPQHF.

The CDR3 DNA sequence: TGTGCCAGTAGTACGGCTGGGAGGGGGTTGACTGAAGCTTTCTTT. This sequence encodes CASSTAGRGLTEAFF. The V and J genes are TRBV19 and TRBJ1-1; weak D call: TRBD1 (6 bases). The germline V and J ends were trimmed by 4 bases and 5 bases, with 17 bases remaining between them. The CDR3 runs to 15 residues. The germline V gene has CDR1 LNHDA and CDR2 SQIVND (reference sequence).

J is TRBJ2-7 and V is TRBV28, with D perhaps TRBD2 (5 bases). The CDR3 contains 16 residues. Trimming took 1 base from V and 6 from J, leaving 19 bases between them. Germline assignment: CDR1 MDHEN and CDR2 SYDVKM. The CDR3 DNA is TGTGCCAGCAGTTTATATCGGGGAACATCCTTTGGCGAGCAGTACGTC. This gives the protein CASSLYRGTSFGEQYV.